This T cell receptor (beta chain) was observed in a study of radiotherapy plus CTLA-4 blockade in lung cancer. Across the whole study: Among patients, about 20% showed objective responses, and about 31% had disease control. Study results and caveats: In blood, TCR clones derived from the tumor expanded after radiotherapy plus ipilimumab. Early blood T cell clone dynamics, with interferon-beta, were reported to best predict response.

Looked up from germline, CDR1 is SEHNR and CDR2 is FQNEAQ (reference sequence). The ends were cut back, 2 bases at V and 0 bases at J, with 7 bases in the middle. The CDR3 totals 14 residues. This table comes from immunoSEQ multiplex PCR, and its TCRdb copy is limited to in-frame clones, with some not included. The sample carries tens of thousands of clones, roughly 76% recorded once. Patients had chemo-refractory metastatic non-small-cell lung cancer and received focal radiation plus CTLA-4 blockade that used ipilimumab. Comments on this clone: Its antigen is undetermined.

The V call is TRBV7-9, the J call TRBJ1-1; a weak D match, TRBD1 (6 bases). The origin of this receptor is a human donor with non-small cell lung cancer whose response to radiotherapy plus ipilimumab could not be evaluated. Some clones in this sample may be carry-over from other donors' samples. The sequencing used peripheral blood, collected from a patient treated with radiotherapy plus ipilimumab. DNA for the CDR3: TGTGCCAGCAGCTTACAGGGGCTGAACACTGAAGCTTTCTTT. Protein sequence: CASSLQGLNTEAFF.